The rows below give T cell receptor beta chains drawn from one sample of a study of cytomegalovirus exposure and HLA in healthy donors. Measured with immunoSEQ multiplex PCR; TCRdb has only the in-frame clones, and not every one. This table holds roughly 150,000 clones, approximately 70% found once. The specimen was PBMCs. These receptors were collected from a woman younger than 35 in good health and CMV-seronegative. Each CDR3 is given with its conserved first and last residue. Each record gives: clone size, J gene, V gene, CDR3 protein. Size is omitted from some rows. Given values are once, few, many or a class for expanded clones.

few | TRBJ1-5 | TRBV28 | CASSLIAQPQHF
NA | TRBJ1-1 | TRBV29-1 | CSATGQGNTEAFF
NA | TRBJ2-5 | TRBV18 | CASSPTLGTSGEQETQYF
few | TRBJ1-1 | TRBV5-1 | CASSLTSGDTEAFF
NA | TRBJ2-2 | TRBV5-1 | CASSWDTTSTGELFF
once | TRBJ2-5 | TRBV10-3 | CAISRLAGSSGQYF
few | TRBJ2-7 | TRBV28 | CASSSPYEQYF
NA | TRBJ1-6 | TRBV30 | CAWEGRESSPLHF
NA | TRBJ1-6 | TRBV28 | CASSWDRFSPLHF
NA | TRBJ1-6 | TRBV18 | CATSGQVNSPLHF
NA | TRBJ2-4 | TRBV9 | CASSVASGKNIQYF
NA | TRBJ2-2 | TRBV5-1 | CASSLIVGGHQNTGELFF
NA | TRBJ2-1 | TRBV7-3 | CASSLLGVAGNEQFF
NA | TRBJ2-7 | TRBV27 | CASGSPGGEQYF
NA | TRBJ1-6 | TRBV9 | CASSARDSRDSPLHF
NA | TRBJ2-3 | TRBV7-9 | CSSSRSAMTGPSTDTQYF